This is a list of T cell receptor beta chains from one sample in a study of blood T cell repertoires in COVID-19. The assay was immunoSEQ multiplex PCR, and TCRdb's table has in-frame clones only and misses some. The table has hundreds of thousands of clones, 87% seen once. The sequenced material came from peripheral blood. The receptors were gathered from a young man with active or convalescent COVID-19. The conserved cysteine and the conserved F or W are not part of the CDR3 here.

>TRBV19|TRBJ1-1
ASRQGFLNTEAF
>TRBV7-2|TRBJ2-7
ASSPAGTFSYEQY
>TRBV7-2|TRBJ2-5
ASSPTGPQETQY
>TRBV7-9|TRBJ2-2
ASSTGVAGGELF
>TRBV11-3|TRBJ1-4
ASLGAYLEKLF
>TRBV19|TRBJ1-5
ASSWGTGHNQPQH
>TRBV6-5|TRBJ1-5
ASRRQGSQPQH
>TRBV13|TRBJ2-7
ASSLARQGDLHEQY
>TRBV9|TRBJ1-5
ASSLRDGQPQH
>TRBV6-2/TRBV6-3|TRBJ2-2
ASSADRGTDTGELF
>TRBV11-2|TRBJ2-4
ASSLGGSENIQY
>TRBV7-2|TRBJ2-7
ASSPSRSSGSYEQY
>TRBV6-1|TRBJ1-1
ASSELTGMNTEAF
>TRBV7-6|TRBJ1-3
ASSSFPRGKRNTIY
>TRBV11-2|TRBJ1-6
ASTPFRGASPLH
>TRBV28|TRBJ1-6
ASSDLQGSYNSPLH
>TRBV6-5|TRBJ2-7
ASSPRVAGGKAQY
>TRBV5-1|TRBJ2-5
ASSLTGTGGYETQY
>TRBV6-2/TRBV6-3|TRBJ2-3
ASSGALLAGTTDTQY
>TRBV20-1|TRBJ2-3
SASYLTSTDTQY
>TRBV4-1|TRBJ2-1
ASSQEERALGNEQF
>TRBV29-1|TRBJ1-2
SVEVPTINYGYT
>TRBV9|TRBJ1-4
ASSVAGQGANEKLF
>TRBV28|TRBJ1-3
ASSPLGGSGNTIY
>TRBV9|TRBJ2-1
ASSVYGGTYNEQF